This T cell receptor beta chain was obtained from a study of T cell repertoires in ileal Crohn's disease. For the study at large: Operated complications were stricturing disease (61%) and penetrating disease (39%).

Some clones are missing from TCRdb's copy, which holds only in-frame ones; the method was immunoSEQ multiplex PCR. The sample consists of 7,000 to 8,500 clones, 65% to 90% of them appearing once. Whole-study results and caveats: Sorted CD8 T cells held more high-frequency clones than CD4.

With respect to this clone: Its antigen is undetermined.

The receptor was derived from an adult with Crohn's disease. Specimen: ileal tissue.

The CDR3 reads CASSLVGRDTGELFF. The CDR3 coding sequence is TGTGCCAGCAGCTTAGTCGGCAGGGACACCGGGGAGCTGTTTTTT. This rearrangement joins TRBV11-2 to TRBJ2-2; D may be TRBD1 (5 bases). Trimming removed 1 base from V and 3 bases from J, with 9 bases in between. CDR1 is SGHAT and CDR2 is FQNNGV in the germline V gene. There are 15 residues in the CDR3.